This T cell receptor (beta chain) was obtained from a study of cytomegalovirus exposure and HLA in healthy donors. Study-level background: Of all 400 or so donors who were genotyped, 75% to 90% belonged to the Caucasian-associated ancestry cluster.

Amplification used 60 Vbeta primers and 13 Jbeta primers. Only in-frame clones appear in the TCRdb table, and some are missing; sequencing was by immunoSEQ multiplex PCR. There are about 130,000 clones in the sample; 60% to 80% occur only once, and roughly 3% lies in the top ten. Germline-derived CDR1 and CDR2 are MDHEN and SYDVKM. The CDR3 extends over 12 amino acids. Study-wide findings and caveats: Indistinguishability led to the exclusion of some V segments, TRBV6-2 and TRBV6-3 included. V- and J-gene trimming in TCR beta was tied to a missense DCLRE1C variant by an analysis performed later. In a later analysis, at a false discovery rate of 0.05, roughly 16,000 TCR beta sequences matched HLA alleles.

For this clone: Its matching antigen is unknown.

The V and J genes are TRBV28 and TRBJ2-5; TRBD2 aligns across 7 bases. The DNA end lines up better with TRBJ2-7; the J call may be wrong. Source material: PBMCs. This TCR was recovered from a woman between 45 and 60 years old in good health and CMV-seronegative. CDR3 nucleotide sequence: TGTGCCAGTTTGGGGGGGTCCGGCGAGCAGTACTTC. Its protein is CASLGGSGEQYF.